This T cell receptor beta chain stems from a study of blood T cells in healthy people across ages. From germline, CDR1 is SEHNR and CDR2 FQNEAQ (reference sequence). The V end lost 3 bases, the J end lost 3 bases, and 17 bases lay between the germline ends. The CDR3 length is 16 residues. Through a sample-barcoded 5' primer and a J-beta primer mix, a second PCR was run for roughly 6 to 11 cycles. Each cDNA molecule was tagged by a template-switch adaptor with 12 random nucleotides. TCRdb reprocessed the 5' RACE reads via MiXCR and lists one record per CDR3 protein. The table records fewer than 800,000 distinct CDR3 sequences, around 25% of them present only once. About this clonotype itself: Its antigen is not known.

The authors extracted at least 5 micrograms of total RNA per sample. General study points: Estimated diversity that came from one million T cells was considered an underestimate.

The sample also formed part of further work on T cells of mothers and their children.

The sequencing sample was made of blood. The chain employs TRBV7-9 and TRBJ2-5; the D gene is possibly TRBD2 (5 bases). This TCR was recovered from a boy younger than 18 in good health. The CDR3 region is CASSFGLGLSEETQYF. The CDR3 nucleotides are TGTGCCAGCAGCTTTGGCCTAGGACTGAGCGAAGAGACCCAGTACTTC.